The rows below give T cell receptor beta chains drawn from one sample of a study of sequential checkpoint blockade in melanoma. Data came from immunoSEQ multiplex PCR; TCRdb stores just in-frame clones and leaves some out. This sample has about 38,000 clones, with around nine tenths found just once. The sample consisted of CD8+ T cells sorted from blood (inferred from file names), taken from a patient given nivolumab and ipilimumab in sequence. Every receptor here comes from a human donor with melanoma. Both conserved end residues are part of each CDR3. A D gene is named only where the DNA matches it firmly. Expanded clones get a size class; other rows say once, few or many, or leave the size out.

J,size,D,V,CDR3
TRBJ2-1,-,-,TRBV7-8,CASGELTYNEQFF
TRBJ2-1,-,TRBD2,TRBV29-1,CSERLAGVVEQFF
TRBJ2-7,-,TRBD1,TRBV7-9,CASSFGQAYEQYF
TRBJ2-4,-,TRBD1,TRBV4-2,CASSQGGGGGNIQYF
TRBJ1-1,-,-,TRBV2,CASSDLTQGAFF
TRBJ2-5,-,-,TRBV5-4,CASSLVWRDQETQYF
TRBJ1-5,-,-,TRBV6-6,CASSYSTLYSNQPQHF
TRBJ2-1,-,-,TRBV28,CASSLLAPSGGEQFF
TRBJ2-2,-,-,TRBV7-6,CASSMDTYTGELFF
TRBJ2-1,-,-,TRBV7-3,CASSLSPDPGYEQFF
TRBJ2-2,-,-,TRBV5-5,CASSVPDTGELFF
TRBJ2-1,-,TRBD2,TRBV9,CASSLGLAGNNEQFF
TRBJ2-1,-,TRBD2,TRBV27,CASSSGLVNEQFF
TRBJ2-7,-,TRBD2,TRBV28,CASSQTSGSDEQYF
TRBJ2-1,-,TRBD2,TRBV7-9,CASSHNTLAGVHKGQFF
TRBJ1-4,-,TRBD1,TRBV9,CASSVDSGGNEKLFF
TRBJ1-2,-,-,TRBV30,CAWSVAGALPIF
TRBJ1-4,-,TRBD1,TRBV27,CASSFTGRGQGTTNEKLFF
TRBJ1-1,-,TRBD1,TRBV4-1,CASSLGPGQGMNTEAFF
TRBJ2-1,-,TRBD1,TRBV27,CASSLPARDRTNEQFF
TRBJ2-4,-,TRBD2,TRBV13,CASSLGTSGMKNIQYF
TRBJ2-7,-,TRBD1,TRBV27,CASSFGQVPYEQYF
TRBJ1-4,-,-,TRBV15,CATSRPRNEKLFF
TRBJ2-1,-,-,TRBV5-5,CASSPEGVGYNEQFF
TRBJ2-3,-,-,TRBV28,CASTTRGSTDTQYF
TRBJ2-2,-,-,TRBV4-1,CASSPQTGHTGELFF
TRBJ2-7,-,TRBD1,TRBV11-3,CASSPGTDYEQYF
TRBJ2-2,-,-,TRBV29-1,CSVLAGSGELFF
TRBJ2-2,-,TRBD2,TRBV9,CASSGTSGSNTGELFF
TRBJ2-5,-,TRBD1,TRBV7-9,CASRTRQGPETQYF
TRBJ1-4,-,-,TRBV9,CASSVGGLPNEKLFF
TRBJ2-5,-,TRBD1,TRBV7-8,CASSLSTGGGETQYF
TRBJ2-3,-,TRBD2,TRBV27,CASSFSAGVLDTQYF
TRBJ2-3,-,TRBD1,TRBV27,CASSGQGTDTQYF
TRBJ2-7,-,-,TRBV11-2,CASSLRGSYEQYF
TRBJ1-2,-,TRBD1,TRBV10-1,CASSESRTGWGYGYTF
TRBJ2-1,-,TRBD2,TRBV7-8,CASSRGDRNEQFF
TRBJ2-5,-,-,TRBV19,CASMTHGAAETQYF
TRBJ2-7,-,-,TRBV5-4,CASSFEPSSYEQYF
TRBJ1-2,-,-,TRBV19,CASQVSALESYTF
TRBJ1-5,-,-,TRBV7-6,CASSFLQGLEPQHF
TRBJ2-1,-,TRBD1,TRBV11-2,CASSLAQGAHEQFF
TRBJ2-2,-,-,TRBV7-6,CATRGGPGAGELFF
TRBJ2-5,-,TRBD1,TRBV27,CASRSNDRGIQETQYF
TRBJ2-1,-,TRBD2,TRBV4-1,CASSPGTSTIYNEQFF
TRBJ2-7,-,TRBD2,TRBV9,CASSRGVTSYEQYF
TRBJ1-1,once,-,TRBV9,CASSAPPRGLNTEAFF
TRBJ1-2,-,-,TRBV7-3,CASSFQAAGYGYTF
TRBJ1-5,few,-,TRBV7-9,CASSLGRFEEPQHF
TRBJ2-2,-,TRBD2,TRBV29-1,CSVEGLPGLRYTGELFF
TRBJ2-3,-,-,TRBV7-3,CASRGSGTDTQYF